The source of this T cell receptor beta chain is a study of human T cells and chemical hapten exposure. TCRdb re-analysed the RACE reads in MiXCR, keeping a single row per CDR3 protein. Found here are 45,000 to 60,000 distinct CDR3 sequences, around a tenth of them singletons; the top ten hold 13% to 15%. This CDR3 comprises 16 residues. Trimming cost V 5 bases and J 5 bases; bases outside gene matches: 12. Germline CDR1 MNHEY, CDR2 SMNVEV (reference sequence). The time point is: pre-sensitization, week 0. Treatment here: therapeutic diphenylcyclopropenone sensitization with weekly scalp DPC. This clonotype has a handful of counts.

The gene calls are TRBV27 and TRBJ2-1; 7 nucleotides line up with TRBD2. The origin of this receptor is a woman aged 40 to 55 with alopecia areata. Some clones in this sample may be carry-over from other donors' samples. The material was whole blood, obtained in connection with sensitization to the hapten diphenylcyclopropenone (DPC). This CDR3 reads CASSNGVGGGNNEQFF. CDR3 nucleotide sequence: TGTGCCAGCAGTAATGGGGTTGGGGGGGGTAACAATGAGCAGTTCTTC.